The source of this T cell receptor (beta chain) is a study of control samples from healthy donors and cancer patients. TCRdb keeps only in-frame clones here, not all; method: immunoSEQ multiplex PCR. The listing records around 190,000 clones. The CDR3 is made up of 20 amino acids. V shed 3 bases and J shed 0 bases, with 26 bases lying between them. Germline-derived CDR1 and CDR2 are KGHSH and LQKENI. The source material was blood. The source is a woman aged 25 to 39 in good health. The rearrangement uses TRBV18 and TRBJ1-2; D is unresolved. Here the CDR3 DNA reads TGTGCCAGCTCACCCCGCGGGGATAGCTGGCGGGCTCAGGCTAACTATGGCTACACCTTC. Its protein is CASSPRGDSWRAQANYGYTF.